This record concerns one TCR beta chain sequence. This sample stems from a study of tumour-infiltrating T cells in Burkitt lymphoma. Study overall: Repertoire clonality predicted overall and progression-free survival.

Germline V gives CDR1 SGHTA, CDR2 FQGNSA. V was cut by 9 bases and J by 7 bases, with 24 bases left in between. The CDR3 sequence is 15 residues long. The protocol was immunoSEQ multiplex PCR, while the TCRdb copy is restricted to in-frame clones and leaves out a portion. Found here are some 9,200 clones, less than 75% of them singletons; the top ten hold approximately 5%. This sequence was found in a human donor with diffuse large B-cell lymphoma. The rearrangement joins TRBV7-2 to TRBJ2-5; D is possibly TRBD2 (7 bases). The sequencing sample was made of tumor tissue. CDR3 sequence reads: CASKPLGGPSGTQYF. CDR3 DNA: TGTGCCAGTAAACCTCTCGGGGGGCCCTCGGGGACCCAGTACTTC.